This T cell receptor (beta chain) was obtained from a study of T cells in Graves' hyperthyroidism and ophthalmopathy. Amplified TCR beta CDR3 regions came from RNA transcripts. Using the HTBI primer set, a first-round RT-PCR was run on the TCR CDR3. In TCRdb, the multiplex PCR reads were re-called with MiXCR into one record per CDR3 protein. The sample lists 500,000 to 750,000 distinct CDR3 sequences, approximately 14% seen once, with under 8% in the top ten. Hyperthyroidism patients were newly diagnosed, had disease duration under 2 months, and were aged 18 to 65 years. Notes on the study in general: The model's output predicted ophthalmopathy at a median of approximately 6.5 months prior to onset.

The CDR3 is made up of 15 amino acids. This clonotype was detected only a few times. No antigen is known for it. One end of the junction fails to match germline, which may point to a read error. The sequence came from a woman in her thirties with Graves' hyperthyroidism. Source material: blood. This rearrangement joins TRBV12-3 or TRBV12-4 to TRBJ2-1; 9 bases are shared with TRBD2. This CDR3 reads CASSLAGSAGNEQFF. As DNA, the CDR3 is TGTGCCAGCAGTCTAGCGGGGTCGGCGGGCAATGAGCAGTTCTTC.